This TCR beta chain was captured by sequencing in a study of blood T cell repertoires in COVID-19. Looking at the study overall: There were acute and convalescent COVID-19 samples, and they came from the United States, Italy and Spain. T cells, B-cell-depleted T cells, or PBMCs supplied cDNA or gDNA.

Enrolled through a virtual design, the participants were between 18 and 89 years of age and came from some 26 US areas. Germline V gives CDR1 MDHEN, CDR2 SYDVKM. Between the trimmed V and J ends, which lost 3 bases and 2 bases, there was a span of 14 bases. The CDR3 is made up of 16 amino acids. In the original workflow: Amplification with reference gene primers provided the estimates of nucleated cell counts. The method was immunoSEQ multiplex PCR; TCRdb's version includes in-frame clones alone and lacks a portion of them. That table gives V, J and clone size, and the DNA gave D and trimming. This repertoire shows 200,000 to 250,000 clones, roughly four fifths found once; its top ten account for about 3.6%.

The chain joins TRBV28 to TRBJ1-5, with no clear D. This TCR came from a woman in her thirties or forties who had been exposed to COVID-19. Sequencing was performed on PBMCs or T cells enriched from blood (not recorded which). CDR3 loop: CASSLELLGGNQPQHF. The CDR3, as DNA: TGTGCCAGCAGTTTGGAACTCCTGGGCGGCAATCAGCCCCAGCATTTT.